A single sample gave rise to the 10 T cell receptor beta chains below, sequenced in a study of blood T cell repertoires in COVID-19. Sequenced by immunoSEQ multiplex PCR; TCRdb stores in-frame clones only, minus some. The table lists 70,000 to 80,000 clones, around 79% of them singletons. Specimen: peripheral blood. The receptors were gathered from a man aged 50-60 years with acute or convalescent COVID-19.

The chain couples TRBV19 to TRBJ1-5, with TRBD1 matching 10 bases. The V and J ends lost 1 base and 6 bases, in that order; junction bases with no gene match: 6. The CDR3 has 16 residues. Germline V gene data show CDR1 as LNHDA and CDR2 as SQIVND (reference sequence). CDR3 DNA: TGTGCCAGTAGTATAGTGGGACAGGGGACGTTTCAGCCCCAGCATTTT. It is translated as CASSIVGQGTFQPQHF.

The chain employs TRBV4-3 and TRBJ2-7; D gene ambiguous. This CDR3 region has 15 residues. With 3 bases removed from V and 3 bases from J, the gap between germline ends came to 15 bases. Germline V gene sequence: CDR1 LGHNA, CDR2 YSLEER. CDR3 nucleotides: TGCGCCAGCAGCCACCTACCTGGAGTCATCTACGAGCAGTACTTC. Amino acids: CASSHLPGVIYEQYF.

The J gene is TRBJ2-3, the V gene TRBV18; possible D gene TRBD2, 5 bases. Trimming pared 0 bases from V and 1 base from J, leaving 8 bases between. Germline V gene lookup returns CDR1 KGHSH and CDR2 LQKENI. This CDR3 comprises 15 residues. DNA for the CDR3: TGTGCCAGCTCACCACCGGACTCCGGCACAGATACGCAGTATTTT. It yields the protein CASSPPDSGTDTQYF.

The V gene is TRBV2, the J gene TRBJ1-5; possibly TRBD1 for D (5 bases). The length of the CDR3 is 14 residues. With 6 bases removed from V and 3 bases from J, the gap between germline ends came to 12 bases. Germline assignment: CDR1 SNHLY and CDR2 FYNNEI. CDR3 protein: CASRGPGPNQPQHF. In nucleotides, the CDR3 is TGTGCCAGCAGGGGTCCAGGGCCCAATCAGCCCCAGCATTTT.

In DNA, the CDR3 is TGTGCCAGCAGCGCTCAGGGTACCCAAGAGACCCAGTACTTC. This sequence encodes CASSAQGTQETQYF. The gene calls are TRBV9 and TRBJ2-5, with a tentative D call TRBD1 (5 bases). Germline values: CDR1 SGDLS, CDR2 YYNGEE. The CDR3 contains 14 residues. The ends were cut back, 3 bases at V and 1 base at J, with 10 bases in the middle. Supplemented by reference TRBV9 and TRBJ2-5, the full variable domain reads DSGVTQTPKHLITATGQRVTLRCSPRSGDLSVYWYQQSLDQGLQFLIQYYNGEERAKGNILERFSAQQFPDLHSELNLSSLELGDSALYFCASSAQGTQETQYFGPGTRLLVL.

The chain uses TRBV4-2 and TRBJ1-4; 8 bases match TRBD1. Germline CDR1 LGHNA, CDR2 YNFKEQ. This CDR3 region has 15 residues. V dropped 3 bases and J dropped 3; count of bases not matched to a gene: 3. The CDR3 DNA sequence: TGTGCCAGCAGCCACCCGGGACAGGCTAATGAAAAACTGTTTTTT. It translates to CASSHPGQANEKLFF.

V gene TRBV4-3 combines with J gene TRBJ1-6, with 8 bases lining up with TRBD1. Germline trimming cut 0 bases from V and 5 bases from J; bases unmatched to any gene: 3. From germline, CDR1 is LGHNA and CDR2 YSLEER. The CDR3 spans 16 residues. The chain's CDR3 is CASSQDRGPDNSPLHF. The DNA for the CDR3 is TGCGCCAGCAGCCAAGACAGGGGGCCAGATAATTCACCCCTCCACTTT.

In nucleotides, the CDR3 is TGTGCCAGTAGTAAGGGGGAGTTCGAGGGCGCGTACGAGCAGTACTTC. It codes for CASSKGEFEGAYEQYF. The rearrangement links TRBV19 to TRBJ2-7; possible D gene TRBD1, 6 bases. Trimming took off 4 bases at V and 4 bases at J, with 20 bases between the two ends. The CDR3 is 16 residues long. Germline V gene data show CDR1 as LNHDA and CDR2 as SQIVND (reference sequence).

The CDR3 nucleotides are TGTGCCAGTAGTAGAGAGGGGGCCGGCAATCAGCCCCAGCATTTT. It specifies CASSREGAGNQPQHF. The rearrangement joins TRBV19 to TRBJ1-5; 7 positions agree with TRBD1. V shed 4 bases and J 2 bases; nucleotides not matched to a gene: 5. This CDR3 has 15 amino acids. CDR1 is LNHDA, CDR2 SQIVND, per germline (reference sequence).

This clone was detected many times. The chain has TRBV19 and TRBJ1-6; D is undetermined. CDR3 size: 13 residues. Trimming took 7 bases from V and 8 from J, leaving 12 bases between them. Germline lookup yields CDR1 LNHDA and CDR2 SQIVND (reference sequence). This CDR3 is CASTPSGDSPLHF. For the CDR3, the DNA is TGTGCCAGTACCCCATCGGGAGATTCACCCCTCCACTTT.